This TCR beta chain originates from a study of control samples from healthy donors and cancer patients. Per germline, CDR1 SNHLY and CDR2 FYNNEI. After removal of 6 bases from V and 3 bases from J, the junction contained 10 bases not matched to a gene. The CDR3 has 18 amino acids. Clones were sequenced by immunoSEQ multiplex PCR, and TCRdb holds only the in-frame ones, with some missing. The repertoire includes roughly 92,000 clones, less than 90% of them detected once, and less than 8.5% sits in the top ten. The chain has TRBV2 and TRBJ2-1; 14 nucleotides align to TRBD2. This clonotype originated in a woman in her sixties in good health. Sequenced material: blood. The CDR3 DNA is TGTGCCAGCAGCCACACGGGACTAGCGGGGGTTCTCTACAATGAGCAGTTCTTC. Translated: CASSHTGLAGVLYNEQFF. Using reference TRBV2 and TRBJ2-1 for the parts outside the CDR3, the full variable domain is EPEVTQTPSHQVTQMGQEVILRCVPISNHLYFYWYRQILGQKVEFLVSFYNNEISEKSEIFDDQFSVERPDGSNFTLKIRSTKLEDSAMYFCASSHTGLAGVLYNEQFFGPGTRLTVL.